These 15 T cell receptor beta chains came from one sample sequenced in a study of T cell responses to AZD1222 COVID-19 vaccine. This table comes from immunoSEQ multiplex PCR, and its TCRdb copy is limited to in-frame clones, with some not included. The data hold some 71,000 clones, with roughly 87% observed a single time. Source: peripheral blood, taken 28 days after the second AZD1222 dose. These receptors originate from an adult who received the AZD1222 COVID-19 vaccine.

CDR3 nucleotides: TGCGCAACCGCGTGGGGGGTGAACACTGAAGCTTTCTTT. Translating it yields CATAWGVNTEAFF. V usage is TRBV4-3 and J usage is TRBJ1-1, with D perhaps matching TRBD1 (5 bases). The CDR3 extends over 13 amino acids. The germline V gene encodes CDR1 LGHNA and CDR2 YSLEER.

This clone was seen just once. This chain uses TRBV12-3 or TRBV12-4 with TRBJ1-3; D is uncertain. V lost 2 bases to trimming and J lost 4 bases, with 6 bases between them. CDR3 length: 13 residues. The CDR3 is CASSLSLGNTIYF. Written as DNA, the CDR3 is TGTGCCAGCAGTTTAAGTTTAGGAAACACCATATATTTT.

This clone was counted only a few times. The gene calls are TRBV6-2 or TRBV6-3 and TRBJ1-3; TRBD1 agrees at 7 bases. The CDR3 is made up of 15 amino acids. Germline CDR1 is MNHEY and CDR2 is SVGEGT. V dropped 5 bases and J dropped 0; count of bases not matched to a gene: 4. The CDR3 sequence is CASSTDRTSGNTIYF. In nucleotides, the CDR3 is TGTGCCAGCAGTACGGACAGGACCTCTGGAAACACCATATATTTT.

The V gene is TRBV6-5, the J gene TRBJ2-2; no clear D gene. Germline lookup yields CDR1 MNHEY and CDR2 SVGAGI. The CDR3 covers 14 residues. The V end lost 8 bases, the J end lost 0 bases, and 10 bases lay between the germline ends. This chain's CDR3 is CASSADTNTGELFF. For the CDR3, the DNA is TGTGCCAGCTCGGCGGATACGAACACCGGGGAGCTGTTTTTT.

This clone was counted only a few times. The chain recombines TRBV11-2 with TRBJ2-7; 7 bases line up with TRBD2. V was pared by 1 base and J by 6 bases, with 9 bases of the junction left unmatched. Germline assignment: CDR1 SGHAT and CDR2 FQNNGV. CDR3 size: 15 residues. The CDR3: CASSLAIGRGAEQYF. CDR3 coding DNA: TGTGCCAGCAGCTTAGCTATTGGGAGGGGTGCCGAGCAGTACTTC.

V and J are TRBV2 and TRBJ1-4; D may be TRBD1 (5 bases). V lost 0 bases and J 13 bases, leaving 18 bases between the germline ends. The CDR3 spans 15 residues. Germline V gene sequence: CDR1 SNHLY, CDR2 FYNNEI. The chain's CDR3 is CASSEAYGQGEGLFF. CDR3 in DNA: TGTGCCAGCAGTGAAGCGTATGGGCAGGGTGAAGGACTGTTTTTT.

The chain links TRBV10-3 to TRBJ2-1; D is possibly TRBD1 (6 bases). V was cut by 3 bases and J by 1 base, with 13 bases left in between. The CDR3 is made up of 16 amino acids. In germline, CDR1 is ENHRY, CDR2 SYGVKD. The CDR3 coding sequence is TGTGCCATCAGTGAATTCCGGGACACATCCTACAATGAGCAGTTCTTC. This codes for CAISEFRDTSYNEQFF.

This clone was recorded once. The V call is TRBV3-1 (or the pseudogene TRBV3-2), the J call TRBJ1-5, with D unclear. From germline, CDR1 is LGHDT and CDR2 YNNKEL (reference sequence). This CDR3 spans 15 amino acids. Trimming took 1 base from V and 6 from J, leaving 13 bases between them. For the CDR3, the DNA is TGTGCCAGCAGCCAAGGTCGGGGTGTCGGTCAGCCCCAGCATTTT. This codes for CASSQGRGVGQPQHF.

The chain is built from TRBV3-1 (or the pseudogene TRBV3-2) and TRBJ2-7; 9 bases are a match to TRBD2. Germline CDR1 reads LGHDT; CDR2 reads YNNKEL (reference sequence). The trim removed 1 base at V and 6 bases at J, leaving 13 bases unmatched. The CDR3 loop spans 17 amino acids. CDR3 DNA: TGTGCCAGCAGCCAAGTGATTAGCGGGAGTGATTATCCCGAGCAGTACTTC. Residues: CASSQVISGSDYPEQYF.

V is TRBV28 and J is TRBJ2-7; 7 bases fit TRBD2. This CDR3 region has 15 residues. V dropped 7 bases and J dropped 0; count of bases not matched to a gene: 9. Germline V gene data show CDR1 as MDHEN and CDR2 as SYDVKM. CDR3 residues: CASTRSGVSSYEQYF. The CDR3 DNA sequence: TGTGCCAGCACCAGAAGCGGGGTTAGCTCCTACGAGCAGTACTTC.

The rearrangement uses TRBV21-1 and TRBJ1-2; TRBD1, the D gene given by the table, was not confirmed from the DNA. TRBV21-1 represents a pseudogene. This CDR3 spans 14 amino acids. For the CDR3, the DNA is TGTGCCAGCAGCAAAGGCAGGGGGCGTGTGTGCTACACCTTC. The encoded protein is CASSKGRGRVCYTF.

CDR3 DNA: TGTGCCAGCAGTCTTGGGACAGGGCGGACTGAAGCTTTCTTT. This encodes CASSLGTGRTEAFF. The chain carries TRBV7-3 and TRBJ1-1; the match to TRBD1 covers 9 bases. Per germline, CDR1 SGHTA and CDR2 FQGTGA. V trimming: 6 bases; J trimming: 5 bases; junction bases outside the gene matches: 7. This CDR3 has 14 residues.

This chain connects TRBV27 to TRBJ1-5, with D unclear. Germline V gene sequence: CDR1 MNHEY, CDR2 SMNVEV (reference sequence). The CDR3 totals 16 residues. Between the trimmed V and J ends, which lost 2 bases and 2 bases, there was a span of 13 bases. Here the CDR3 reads CASSLGYLPGNQPQHF. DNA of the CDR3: TGTGCCAGCAGTTTAGGATATCTCCCAGGCAATCAGCCCCAGCATTTT.

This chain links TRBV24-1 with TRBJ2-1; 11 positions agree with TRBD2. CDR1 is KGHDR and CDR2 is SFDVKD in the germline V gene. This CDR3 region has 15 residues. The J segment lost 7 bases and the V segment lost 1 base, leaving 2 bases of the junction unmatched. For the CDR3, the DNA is TGTGCCACCAGTGATTTTACTAGCGGGAGTAATGAGCAGTTCTTC. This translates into CATSDFTSGSNEQFF.

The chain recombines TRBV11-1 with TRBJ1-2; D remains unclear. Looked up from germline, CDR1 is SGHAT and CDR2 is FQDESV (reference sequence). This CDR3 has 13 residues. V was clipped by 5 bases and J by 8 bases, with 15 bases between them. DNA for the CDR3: TGTGCCAGCAGCCCTAGTCTTACGGGGGGCTACACCTTC. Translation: CASSPSLTGGYTF.